This T cell receptor (beta chain) was profiled in a study of metastatic and nonmetastatic thyroid tumors (dated by TCRdb to about 2020). General notes on the study: The researchers compared repertoires between peripheral blood samples and tumor or nodule tissue samples from patients with malignant or benign thyroid disease.

This clone occurred a few times. Its antigen is currently not known. Base qualities were left out, and no much larger clone turns up one base away. Libraries were made using PCR. TCRdb lists the instrument as Illumina HiSeq 4000. High-throughput sequencing was used to profile the CDR3 region of the TCR beta-chain in every patient. The authors' pipeline ran thus. Drawing on CDR3 differences between clinicopathological groups, the researchers built a classifier meant to tell apart patients with distant-metastatic papillary thyroid cancer. The Shannon index was used to measure repertoire diversity, and the Morisita-Horn index was used to measure how similar tumor and blood repertoires were. TCRdb applied fastp at Q25 and MiXCR to the public reads, then kept only in-frame beta chains. The V and J calls shown here were made by TCRdb, not taken from the authors' results. A total of some 38,000 clones appear in this sample, roughly 45% of them only once. The top ten constitute roughly 24% of the sample.

Paper-wide results and their limitations: In both blood and tumor samples, malignant tumors were reported to have significantly higher TCR beta diversity than benign nodules.

No patient had received any treatment before thyroid surgery. The study retrospectively analysed patient clinical samples collected from about 2012 to 2018 using T-cell receptor beta sequencing. The CDR3 contains 14 residues, cysteine and phenylalanine counted. Solely the CDR3 DNA is kept, with 42 bases framed from the first base. The germline V gene encodes CDR1 MNHNS and CDR2 SASEGT. A distance of 12 bases separates the germline ends of V and J, which lose 5 bases and 7 bases respectively. In this chain, TRBV6-1 is recombined with TRBJ1-6; the D gene is not confidently resolved. Material: tumor tissue. This receptor was taken from a male donor with papillary thyroid cancer or a benign thyroid nodule (not recorded which). Some clones in this sample may be carry-over from other donors' samples. The DNA is as follows: TGTGCCAGCAGTAAAGGACGGGCCAATTCACCCCTCCACTTT. Its product reads: CASSKGRANSPLHF.